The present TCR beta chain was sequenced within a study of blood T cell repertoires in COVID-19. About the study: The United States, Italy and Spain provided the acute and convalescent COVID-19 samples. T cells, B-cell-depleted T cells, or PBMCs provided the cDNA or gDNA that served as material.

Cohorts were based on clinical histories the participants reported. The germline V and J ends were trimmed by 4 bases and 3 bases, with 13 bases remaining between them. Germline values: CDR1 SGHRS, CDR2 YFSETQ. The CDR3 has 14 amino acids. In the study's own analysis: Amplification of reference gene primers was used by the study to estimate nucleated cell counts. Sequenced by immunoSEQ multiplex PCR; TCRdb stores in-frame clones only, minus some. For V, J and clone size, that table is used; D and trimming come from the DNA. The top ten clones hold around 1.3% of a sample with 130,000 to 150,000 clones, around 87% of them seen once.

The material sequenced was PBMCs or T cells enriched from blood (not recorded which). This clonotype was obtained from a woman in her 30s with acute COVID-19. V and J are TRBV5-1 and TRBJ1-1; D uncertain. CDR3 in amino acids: CASSGYYKDTEAFF. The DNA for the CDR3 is TGCGCCAGCAGCGGGTACTACAAGGACACTGAAGCTTTCTTT. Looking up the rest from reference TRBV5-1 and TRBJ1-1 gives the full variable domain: KAGVTQTPRYLIKTRGQQVTLSCSPISGHRSVSWYQQTPGQGLQFLFEYFSETQRNKGNFPGRFSGRQFSNSRSEMNVSTLELGDSALYLCASSGYYKDTEAFFGQGTRLTVV.